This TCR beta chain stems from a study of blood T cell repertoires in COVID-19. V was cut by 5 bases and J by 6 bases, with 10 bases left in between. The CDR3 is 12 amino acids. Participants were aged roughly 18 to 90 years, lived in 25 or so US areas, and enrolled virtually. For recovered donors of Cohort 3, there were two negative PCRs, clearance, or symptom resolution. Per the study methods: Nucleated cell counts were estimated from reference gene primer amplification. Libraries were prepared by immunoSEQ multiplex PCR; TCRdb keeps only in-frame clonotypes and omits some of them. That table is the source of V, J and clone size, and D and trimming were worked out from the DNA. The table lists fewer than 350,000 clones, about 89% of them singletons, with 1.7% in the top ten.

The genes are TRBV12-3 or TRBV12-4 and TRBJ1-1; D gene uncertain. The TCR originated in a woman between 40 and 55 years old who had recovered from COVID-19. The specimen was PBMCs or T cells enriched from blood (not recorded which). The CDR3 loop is CASSEIVAEAFF. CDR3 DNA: TGTGCCAGCAGTGAGATAGTAGCTGAAGCTTTCTTT.